Shown below are 13 T cell receptor beta chains from a single sample sequenced in a study of cytomegalovirus exposure and HLA in healthy donors. The PCR made use of 60 Vbeta and 13 Jbeta primers. The method was immunoSEQ multiplex PCR; TCRdb's version includes in-frame clones alone and lacks a portion of them. The sample includes under 150,000 clones, around 75% of them seen just once. Sequenced input: PBMCs. All receptors come from a woman aged 40 to 50 in good health and CMV-seronegative.

The V and J genes are TRBV6-5 and TRBJ1-6; no clear D. This CDR3 is built from 13 residues. With 8 bases removed from V and 7 bases from J, the gap between germline ends came to 12 bases. Germline V gene lookup returns CDR1 MNHEY and CDR2 SVGAGI. The chain's CDR3 is CASGPDLNSPLHF. The CDR3 DNA sequence: TGTGCCAGCGGGCCCGACCTAAATTCACCCCTCCACTTT.

Remarks on this clone: One end of the junction is discordant with germline, which a read error may explain. The chain couples TRBV7-9 to TRBJ2-5, with TRBD2 matching 8 bases. The CDR3 consists of 17 residues. CDR1 SEHNR and CDR2 FQNEAQ come from the germline V gene (reference sequence). Here the CDR3 DNA reads TGTTCCAGCAGCCCTATAGGGCGGGGGGTTTCGCAAGAGACCCAGTACTTC. Protein product: CSSSPIGRGVSQETQYF.

The V call is TRBV2, the J call TRBJ2-3, with 8 bases identical to TRBD1. Germline assignment: CDR1 SNHLY and CDR2 FYNNEI. CDR3 length: 17 amino acids. After removal of 5 bases from V and 1 base from J, the junction contained 11 bases not matched to a gene. This chain's CDR3 is CASSLLGQGSRTDTQYF. CDR3 nucleotides: TGTGCCAGCAGTCTCCTAGGACAGGGTAGTCGCACAGATACGCAGTATTTT.

The chain joins TRBV5-4 to TRBJ2-7, with a tentative D call TRBD1 (6 bases). The length of the CDR3 is 16 residues. Germline CDR1 SGHNT, CDR2 YYREEE (reference sequence). V was pared by 4 bases and J by 0 bases, with 17 bases between. CDR3 DNA: TGTGCCAGCAGCACGGACGGACAGTCCAGCTCCTACGAGCAGTACTTC. Its protein is CASSTDGQSSSYEQYF. Together with reference TRBV5-4 and TRBJ2-7, the CDR3 gives the full variable domain: ETGVTQSPTHLIKTRGQQVTLRCSSQSGHNTVSWYQQALGQGPQFIFQYYREEENGRGNFPPRFSGLQFPNYSSELNVNALELDDSALYLCASSTDGQSSSYEQYFGPGTRLTVT.

The rearrangement links TRBV5-1 to TRBJ2-5, with 7 bases matching TRBD2. CDR1 is SGHRS, CDR2 YFSETQ, per germline. The CDR3 has 15 amino acids. Trimming cost V 6 bases and J 5 bases; bases outside gene matches: 13. CDR3 DNA sequence: TGCGCCAGCACAATATTGGGGGGGTTTCGGGAGACCCAGTACTTC. It yields the protein CASTILGGFRETQYF.

This sequence joins TRBV14 and TRBJ2-4, with a tentative D call TRBD2 (6 bases). Trimming took 1 base from V and 0 from J, leaving 10 bases between them. CDR3 size: 16 residues. CDR1 and CDR2 from the germline V gene are SGHDN and FVKESK. CDR3 DNA: TGTGCCAGCAGCCAAGCACTTAGCGGAGCCAAAAACATTCAGTACTTC. It specifies CASSQALSGAKNIQYF.

This clone was found once. This rearrangement joins TRBV12-5 to TRBJ2-7; possibly TRBD1 for D (9 bases). Germline V lookup: CDR1 LGHNT, CDR2 FRNRAP. CDR3 size: 17 residues. Deletions cut 5 bases from V and 0 bases from J, with 20 bases between. The CDR3 is CASGPRGGTGSSYEQYF. The DNA of the CDR3 is TGTGCTAGTGGTCCCCGGGGGGGGACAGGGAGCTCCTACGAGCAGTACTTC.

Here the CDR3 reads CASSLSLAGTYEQYF. The CDR3 DNA reads TGTGCCAGCAGTTTAAGCCTAGCGGGAACCTACGAGCAGTACTTC. This chain joins TRBV27 and TRBJ2-7; 9 bases agree with TRBD2. The CDR3 contains 15 residues. Germline CDR1 reads MNHEY; CDR2 reads SMNVEV (reference sequence). V shed 2 bases and J 2 bases; nucleotides not matched to a gene: 4.

This clone was seen a single time. This rearrangement joins TRBV19 to TRBJ2-1, with 7 nucleotides matching TRBD2. Germline loops: CDR1 LNHDA, CDR2 SQIVND (reference sequence). This CDR3 region has 14 residues. The J segment lost 7 bases and the V segment lost 11 bases, leaving 14 bases of the junction unmatched. CDR3 amino acids: CACSGGGSGNEQFF. CDR3 nucleotides: TGTGCCTGCTCAGGAGGCGGGAGTGGTAATGAGCAGTTCTTC. Full variable domain (remainder filled in from reference TRBV19 and TRBJ2-1): DGGITQSPKYLFRKEGQNVTLSCEQNLNHDAMYWYRQDPGQGLRLIYYSQIVNDFQKGDIAEGYSVSREKKESFPLTVTSAQKNPTAFYLCACSGGGSGNEQFFGPGTRLTVL.

The rearrangement links TRBV7-8 to TRBJ1-2; D is undetermined. The CDR3 runs 13 residues. Germline loops: CDR1 SGHVS, CDR2 FQNEAQ. V lost 0 bases, J lost 13 bases, and 15 bases lay in between. For the CDR3, the DNA is TGTGCCAGCAGCTTAGCTGTTGGCACAGAAGGCACCTTC. Protein sequence: CASSLAVGTEGTF.

This chain joins TRBV5-8 and TRBJ1-3; D call uncertain. CDR3 size: 14 residues. CDR1 and CDR2 (germline): SGHTS, YDEGEE. The germline V and J ends were trimmed by 3 bases and 1 base, with 8 bases remaining between them. The CDR3 loop is CASSSRESGNTIYF. The CDR3 DNA follows: TGTGCCAGCAGCTCACGAGAGTCTGGAAACACCATATATTTT.

Points on this clone: One junction end disagrees with the germline gene, perhaps due to a read error. This chain connects TRBV7-9 to TRBJ2-6, with 8 bases identical to TRBD1. Germline-derived CDR1 and CDR2 are SEHNR and FQNEAQ (reference sequence). The CDR3 covers 16 residues. CDR3 DNA sequence: TGTTCCAGCAGCCCCCCGGACAGGGCTGGGGCCAACGTCCTGACTTTC. This codes for CSSSPPDRAGANVLTF.

The rearrangement joins TRBV9 to TRBJ2-1; TRBD2 agrees at 11 bases. Germline V gives CDR1 SGDLS, CDR2 YYNGEE. The CDR3 contains 15 residues. J gave up 4 bases and V 6 bases, and 6 bases lay outside the gene matches. As DNA, the CDR3 is TGTGCCAGCACCATAGCGGGAGGGCCGTACAATGAGCAGTTCTTC. Amino acid sequence: CASTIAGGPYNEQFF.